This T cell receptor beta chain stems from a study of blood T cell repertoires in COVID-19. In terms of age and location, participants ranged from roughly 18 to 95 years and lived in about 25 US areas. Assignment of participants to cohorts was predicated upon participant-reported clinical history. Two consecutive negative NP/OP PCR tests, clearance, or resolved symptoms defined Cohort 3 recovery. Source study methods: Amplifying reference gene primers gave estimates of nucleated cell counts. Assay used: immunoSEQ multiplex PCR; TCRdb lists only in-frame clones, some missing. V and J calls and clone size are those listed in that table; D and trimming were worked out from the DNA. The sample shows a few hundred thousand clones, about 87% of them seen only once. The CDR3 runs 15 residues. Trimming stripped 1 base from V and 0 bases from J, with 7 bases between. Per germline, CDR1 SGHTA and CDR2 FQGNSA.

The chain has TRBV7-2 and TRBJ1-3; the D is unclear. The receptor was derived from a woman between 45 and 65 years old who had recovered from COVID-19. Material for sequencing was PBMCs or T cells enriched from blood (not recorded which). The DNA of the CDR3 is TGTGCCAGCAGCTTAGAGCACAGCTCTGGAAACACCATATATTTT. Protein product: CASSLEHSSGNTIYF.